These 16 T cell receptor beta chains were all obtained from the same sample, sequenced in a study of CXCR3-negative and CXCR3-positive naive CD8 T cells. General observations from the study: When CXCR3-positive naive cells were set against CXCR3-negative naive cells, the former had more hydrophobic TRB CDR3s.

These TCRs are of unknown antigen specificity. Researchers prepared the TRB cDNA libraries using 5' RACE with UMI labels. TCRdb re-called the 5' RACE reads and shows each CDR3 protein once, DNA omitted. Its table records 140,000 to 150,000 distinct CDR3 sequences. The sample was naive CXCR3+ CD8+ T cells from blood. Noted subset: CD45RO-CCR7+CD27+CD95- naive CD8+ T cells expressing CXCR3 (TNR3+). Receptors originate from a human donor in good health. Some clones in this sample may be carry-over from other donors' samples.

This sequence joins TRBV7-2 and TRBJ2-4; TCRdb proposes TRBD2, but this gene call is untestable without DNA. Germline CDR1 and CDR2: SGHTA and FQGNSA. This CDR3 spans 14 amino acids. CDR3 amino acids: CASSPNAGGGERYF.

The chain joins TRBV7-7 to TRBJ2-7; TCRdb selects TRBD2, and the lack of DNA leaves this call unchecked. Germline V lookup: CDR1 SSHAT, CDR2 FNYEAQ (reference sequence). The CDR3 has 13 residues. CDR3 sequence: CASSSGRNYEQYF.

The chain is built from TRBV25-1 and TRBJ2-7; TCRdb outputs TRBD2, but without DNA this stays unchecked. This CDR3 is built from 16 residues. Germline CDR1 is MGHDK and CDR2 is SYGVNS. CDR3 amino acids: CARAGVAGGNVYEQYF.

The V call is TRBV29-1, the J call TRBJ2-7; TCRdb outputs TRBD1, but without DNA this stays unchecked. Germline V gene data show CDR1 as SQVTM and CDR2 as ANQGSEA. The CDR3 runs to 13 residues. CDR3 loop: CSVGRDRGPEQYF.

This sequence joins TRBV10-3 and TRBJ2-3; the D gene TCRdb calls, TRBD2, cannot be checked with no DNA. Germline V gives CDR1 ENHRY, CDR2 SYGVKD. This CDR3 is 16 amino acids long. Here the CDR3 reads CAISESTSGSTDTQYF.

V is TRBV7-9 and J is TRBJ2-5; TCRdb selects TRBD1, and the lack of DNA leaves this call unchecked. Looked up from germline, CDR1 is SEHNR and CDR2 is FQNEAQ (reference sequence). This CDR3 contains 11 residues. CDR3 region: CASSTLEHQYF.

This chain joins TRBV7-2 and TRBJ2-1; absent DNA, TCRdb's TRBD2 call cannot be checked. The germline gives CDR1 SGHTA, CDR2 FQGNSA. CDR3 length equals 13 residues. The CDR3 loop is CASSNTLAHEQFF.

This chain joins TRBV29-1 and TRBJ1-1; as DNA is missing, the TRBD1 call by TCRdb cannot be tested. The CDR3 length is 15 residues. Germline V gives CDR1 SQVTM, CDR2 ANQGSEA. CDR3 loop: CSVEGTGQGDTEAFF.

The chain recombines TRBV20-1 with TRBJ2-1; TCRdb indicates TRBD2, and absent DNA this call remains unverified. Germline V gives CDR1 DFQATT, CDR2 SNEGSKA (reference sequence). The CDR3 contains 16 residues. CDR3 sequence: CSAMTIAGGTYNEQFF.

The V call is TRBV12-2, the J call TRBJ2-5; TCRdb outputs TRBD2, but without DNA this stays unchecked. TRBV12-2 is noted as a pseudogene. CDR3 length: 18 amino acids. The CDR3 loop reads CASRLAPVGTSGSETQYF.

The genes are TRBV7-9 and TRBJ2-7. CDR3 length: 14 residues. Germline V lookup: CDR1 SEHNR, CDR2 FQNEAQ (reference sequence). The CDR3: CASSPRTRPYEQYF.

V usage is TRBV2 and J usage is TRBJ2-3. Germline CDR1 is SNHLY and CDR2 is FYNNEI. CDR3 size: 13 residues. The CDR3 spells CASSLGGSDTQYF. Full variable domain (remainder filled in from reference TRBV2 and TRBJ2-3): EPEVTQTPSHQVTQMGQEVILRCVPISNHLYFYWYRQILGQKVEFLVSFYNNEISEKSEIFDDQFSVERPDGSNFTLKIRSTKLEDSAMYFCASSLGGSDTQYFGPGTRLTVL.

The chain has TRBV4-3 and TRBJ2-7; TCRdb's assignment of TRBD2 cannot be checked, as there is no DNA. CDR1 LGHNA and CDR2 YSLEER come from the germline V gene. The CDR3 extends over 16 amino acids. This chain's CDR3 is CASSHAGLAGDHEQYF.

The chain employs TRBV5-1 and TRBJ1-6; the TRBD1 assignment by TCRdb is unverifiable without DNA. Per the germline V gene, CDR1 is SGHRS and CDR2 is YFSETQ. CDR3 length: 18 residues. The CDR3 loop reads CASSLEQGASPYNSPLHF.

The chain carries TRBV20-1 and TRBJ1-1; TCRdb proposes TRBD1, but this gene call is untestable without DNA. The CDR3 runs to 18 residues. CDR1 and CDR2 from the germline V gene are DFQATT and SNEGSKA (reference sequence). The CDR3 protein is CSAPPVFEGTPMNTEAFF.

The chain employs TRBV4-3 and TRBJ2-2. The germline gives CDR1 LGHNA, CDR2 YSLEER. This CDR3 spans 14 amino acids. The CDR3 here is CASSQGPGRGELFF.